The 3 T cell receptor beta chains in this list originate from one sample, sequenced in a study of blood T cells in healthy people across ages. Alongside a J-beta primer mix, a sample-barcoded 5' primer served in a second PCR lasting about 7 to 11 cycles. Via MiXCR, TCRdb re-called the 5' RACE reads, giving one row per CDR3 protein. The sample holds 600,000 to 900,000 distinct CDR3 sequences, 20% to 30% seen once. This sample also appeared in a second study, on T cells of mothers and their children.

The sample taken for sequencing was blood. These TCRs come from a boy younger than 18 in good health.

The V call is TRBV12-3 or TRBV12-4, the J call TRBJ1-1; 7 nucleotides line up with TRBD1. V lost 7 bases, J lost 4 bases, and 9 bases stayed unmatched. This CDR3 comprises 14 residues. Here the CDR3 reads CASTPTGIGTEAFF. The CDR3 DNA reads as TGTGCCAGCACCCCGACAGGGATCGGCACTGAAGCTTTCTTT.

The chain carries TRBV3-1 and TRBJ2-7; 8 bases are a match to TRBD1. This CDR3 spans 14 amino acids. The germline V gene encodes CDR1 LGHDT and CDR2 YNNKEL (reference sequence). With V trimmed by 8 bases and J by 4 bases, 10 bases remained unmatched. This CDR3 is CASGAGTGDYEQYF. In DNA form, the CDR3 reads TGTGCCAGCGGAGCCGGGACAGGAGATTACGAGCAGTACTTC.

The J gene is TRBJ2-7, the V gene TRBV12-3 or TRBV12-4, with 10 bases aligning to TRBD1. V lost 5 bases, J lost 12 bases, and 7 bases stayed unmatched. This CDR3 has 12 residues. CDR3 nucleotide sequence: TGTGCCAGCAGTACCGGGACAGGGGCTACGTACTTC. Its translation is CASSTGTGATYF.